This T cell receptor (beta chain) was sequenced during a study of control samples from healthy donors and cancer patients. This CDR3 region has 14 residues. Looked up from germline, CDR1 is ENHRY and CDR2 is SYGVKD. Trimming took 8 bases from V and 5 from J; bases not matched to a gene: 8. The data were produced by immunoSEQ multiplex PCR, yet TCRdb's version contains in-frame clones alone and is incomplete. The table has about 95,000 clones, around four fifths seen once; the top ten hold 19%. The chain joins TRBV10-3 to TRBJ2-2; 7 bases line up with TRBD1. Sequences were obtained from blood. The clonotype originates from a man aged 25 to 45 in good health. CDR3 bases: TGTGCCATCCAGGGACAGATGGGGACCGGGGAGCTGTTTTTT. Amino acids: CAIQGQMGTGELFF.